The 16 T cell receptor beta chains reported below all come from one sample, sequenced in a study of cytomegalovirus exposure and HLA in healthy donors. PCR primers comprised 60 Vbeta and 13 Jbeta primers. Generated by immunoSEQ multiplex PCR, the TCRdb table keeps only in-frame clones and is missing some. Among about 150,000 clones listed, about 70% were seen once. The sequenced material came from PBMCs. The receptors derive from a man younger than 30 in good health and CMV-seronegative.

A note on this clone: The junction departs from the called germline gene at one end, perhaps through a read error. The CDR3 reads CVSSATSTGLNTEAFF. The DNA for the CDR3 is TGCGTCAGCAGCGCCACCTCGACAGGGTTGAACACTGAAGCTTTCTTT. This chain connects TRBV5-1 to TRBJ1-1; 7 bases fit TRBD1. The CDR3 contains 16 residues. The germline gives CDR1 SGHRS, CDR2 YFSETQ.

The CDR3, as DNA: TGTGCCAGCAGTCCCTCTGCGTCCATGAGGAACACTGAAGCTTTCTTT. Protein sequence: CASSPSASMRNTEAFF. This chain uses TRBV6-6 with TRBJ1-1, with D unresolved. CDR1 is MNHNY and CDR2 is SVGAGI in the germline V gene (reference sequence). This CDR3 contains 16 residues. Between the trimmed V and J ends, which lost 5 bases and 1 base, there was a span of 17 bases.

The chain's CDR3 is CASSLVARGNNEKLFF. CDR3 in DNA: TGTGCCAGCAGCTTGGTGGCTCGGGGGAATAATGAAAAACTGTTTTTT. The V gene is TRBV5-4, the J gene TRBJ1-4; possibly TRBD1 for D (5 bases). V was trimmed by 0 bases and J by 4 bases, leaving 13 bases between them. The germline V gene encodes CDR1 SGHNT and CDR2 YYREEE (reference sequence). The CDR3 runs to 16 residues. Filled out from reference TRBV5-4 and TRBJ1-4, the complete variable domain reads ETGVTQSPTHLIKTRGQQVTLRCSSQSGHNTVSWYQQALGQGPQFIFQYYREEENGRGNFPPRFSGLQFPNYSSELNVNALELDDSALYLCASSLVARGNNEKLFFGSGTQLSVL.

The chain links TRBV5-5 to TRBJ1-2; 9 bases are shared with TRBD1. Germline CDR1 is SGHKS and CDR2 is YYEKEE (reference sequence). The CDR3 runs 14 residues. Trimming cost V 0 bases and J 3 bases; bases outside gene matches: 0. CDR3 DNA: TGTGCCAGCAGCTTGGGACAGGGGGACTATGGCTACACCTTC. This translates into CASSLGQGDYGYTF.

This sequence joins TRBV9 and TRBJ2-1; the D gene is possibly TRBD1 (6 bases). Germline assignment: CDR1 SGDLS and CDR2 YYNGEE. This CDR3 spans 13 amino acids. The V gene lost 0 bases and the J gene lost 13 bases, with 14 bases spanning the gap. CDR3 sequence: CASSVDQGPSQFF. The CDR3 DNA reads as TGTGCCAGCAGCGTAGATCAGGGGCCCAGCCAGTTCTTC.

This chain joins TRBV7-9 and TRBJ1-4; 8 positions match TRBD1. Germline V gene lookup returns CDR1 SEHNR and CDR2 FQNEAQ (reference sequence). The CDR3 extends over 16 amino acids. Trimming removed 11 bases from V and 2 bases from J; junction bases left unmatched: 13. DNA of the CDR3: TGTGCCGGGGACGAGGACAGGGTGGGGACTAATGAAAAACTGTTTTTT. The encoded protein is CAGDEDRVGTNEKLFF. Full variable domain (rest looked up from reference TRBV7-9 and TRBJ1-4): DTGVSQNPRHKITKRGQNVTFRCDPISEHNRLYWYRQTLGQGPEFLTYFQNEAQLEKSRLLSDRFSAERPKGSFSTLEIQRTEQGDSAMYLCAGDEDRVGTNEKLFFGSGTQLSVL.

This clone appeared a single time. The gene calls are TRBV6-1 and TRBJ2-5, with TRBD1 as a possible D gene (6 bases). Trimming left V 6 bases short and J 5 bases short, with 16 bases between. The CDR3 contains 14 residues. CDR1 MNHNS and CDR2 SASEGT come from the germline V gene. For the CDR3, the DNA is TGTGCCAGCAGACCGCAGGGGCTGATCGAGACCCAGTACTTC. This gives the protein CASRPQGLIETQYF.

The rearrangement uses TRBV27 and TRBJ2-3; 7 bases are shared with TRBD2. Germline loops: CDR1 MNHEY, CDR2 SMNVEV (reference sequence). V shed 0 bases and J 1 base; nucleotides not matched to a gene: 1. This CDR3 comprises 15 residues. The chain's CDR3 is CASSLSAGGTDTQYF. The CDR3, as DNA: TGTGCCAGCAGTTTATCGGCGGGGGGCACAGATACGCAGTATTTT.

The CDR3 DNA sequence: TGTGCCAGCAGAGGACAGGGGGCGTTCGAGCAGTACGTC. This gives the protein CASRGQGAFEQYV. The chain has TRBV6-1 and TRBJ2-7; 11 bases match TRBD1. The V gene end was trimmed by 6 bases and the J gene end by 6 bases; junction bases not matched to a gene: 4. The V gene's germline CDR1 is MNHNS and CDR2 SASEGT. The CDR3 has 13 residues.

The chain uses TRBV6-1 and TRBJ1-5; D might be TRBD1 (5 bases). CDR3 length: 14 residues. CDR1 and CDR2 (germline): MNHNS, SASEGT. Between the trimmed V and J ends, which lost 3 bases and 7 bases, there was a span of 13 bases. The CDR3 sequence: CASSDLGGRQPQHF. The CDR3 DNA is TGTGCCAGCAGTGACCTCGGGGGACGGCAGCCCCAGCATTTT.

Only one count was recorded for this clone. V gene TRBV5-1 combines with J gene TRBJ2-3, with TRBD2 matching over 15 bases. The CDR3 runs to 17 residues. The J segment lost 0 bases and the V segment lost 4 bases, leaving 3 bases of the junction unmatched. Germline V gene lookup returns CDR1 SGHRS and CDR2 YFSETQ. CDR3 sequence (DNA): TGCGCCAGCAGCATCGGGACTAGCGGGGGGAGCACAGATACGCAGTATTTT. Its protein is CASSIGTSGGSTDTQYF. Based on the CDR3 plus reference TRBV5-1 and TRBJ2-3, the full variable domain is KAGVTQTPRYLIKTRGQQVTLSCSPISGHRSVSWYQQTPGQGLQFLFEYFSETQRNKGNFPGRFSGRQFSNSRSEMNVSTLELGDSALYLCASSIGTSGGSTDTQYFGPGTRLTVL.

The rearrangement links TRBV19 to TRBJ1-5; 7 positions agree with TRBD1. Losses at the gene ends were 7 bases for V and 0 bases for J; bases not matched to a gene: 18. This CDR3 region has 19 residues. The germline gives CDR1 LNHDA, CDR2 SQIVND (reference sequence). CDR3 residues: CASTGTASSYLYSNQPQHF. The CDR3 nucleotides read TGTGCCAGTACCGGGACAGCCTCGAGTTACCTATATAGCAATCAGCCCCAGCATTTT. The complete variable domain, with remaining parts taken from reference TRBV19 and TRBJ1-5, reads DGGITQSPKYLFRKEGQNVTLSCEQNLNHDAMYWYRQDPGQGLRLIYYSQIVNDFQKGDIAEGYSVSREKKESFPLTVTSAQKNPTAFYLCASTGTASSYLYSNQPQHFGDGTRLSIL.

This clone turned up a few times. The chain uses TRBV5-1 and TRBJ2-7; D possibly corresponds to TRBD1 (5 bases). The CDR3 is 15 amino acids. With 2 bases removed from V and 0 bases from J, the gap between germline ends came to 12 bases. Per the germline V gene, CDR1 is SGHRS and CDR2 is YFSETQ. The chain's CDR3 is CASSLAQTDSYEQYV. DNA for the CDR3: TGCGCCAGCAGCTTAGCACAGACAGACTCCTACGAGCAGTACGTC.

The chain has TRBV20-1 and TRBJ2-7; weak D call: TRBD1 (6 bases). In germline, CDR1 is DFQATT, CDR2 SNEGSKA (reference sequence). The CDR3 extends over 11 amino acids. CDR3 DNA sequence: TGCAGCCCGACAGGTAACTACGAGCAGTACGTC. This translates into CSPTGNYEQYV.

The table lists this clone with a few counts. The chain couples TRBV27 to TRBJ1-6; D ambiguous. Trimming removed 3 bases from V and 5 bases from J, with 14 bases in between. This CDR3 spans 16 amino acids. The germline gives CDR1 MNHEY, CDR2 SMNVEV (reference sequence). CDR3 DNA sequence: TGTGCCAGCAGTTTGAAGGTTGGGCCGCATAATTCACCCCTCCACTTT. Protein product: CASSLKVGPHNSPLHF.

This clone was picked up a small number of times. CDR3 loop: CASSVIPYRGQGNTIYF. The CDR3 DNA sequence: TGTGCCAGCAGTGTTATACCCTACAGGGGGCAGGGGAACACCATATATTTT. This chain links TRBV28 with TRBJ1-3; the match to TRBD1 covers 9 bases. J was trimmed by 7 bases and V by 5 bases; bases with no gene match: 15. This CDR3 is 17 amino acids long. From germline, CDR1 is MDHEN and CDR2 SYDVKM.